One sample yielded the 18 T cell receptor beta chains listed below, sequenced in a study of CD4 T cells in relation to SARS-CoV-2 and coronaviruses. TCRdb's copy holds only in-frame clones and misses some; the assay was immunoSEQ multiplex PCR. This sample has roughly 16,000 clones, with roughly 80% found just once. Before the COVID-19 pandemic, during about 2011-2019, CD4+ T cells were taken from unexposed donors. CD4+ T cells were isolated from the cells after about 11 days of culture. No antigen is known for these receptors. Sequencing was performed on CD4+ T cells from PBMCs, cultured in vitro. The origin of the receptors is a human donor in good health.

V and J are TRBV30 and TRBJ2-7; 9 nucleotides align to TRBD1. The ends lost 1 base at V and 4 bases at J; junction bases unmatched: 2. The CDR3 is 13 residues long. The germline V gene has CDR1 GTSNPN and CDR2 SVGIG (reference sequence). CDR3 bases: TGTGCCTGGAGTGCGGACAGGGGATACGAGCAGTACTTC. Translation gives CAWSADRGYEQYF.

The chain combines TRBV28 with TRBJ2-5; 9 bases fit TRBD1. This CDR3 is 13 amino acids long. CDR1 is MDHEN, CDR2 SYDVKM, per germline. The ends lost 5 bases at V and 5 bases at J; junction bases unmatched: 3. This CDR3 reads CASSGQGLETQYF. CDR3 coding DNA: TGTGCCAGCAGTGGACAGGGGTTGGAGACCCAGTACTTC.

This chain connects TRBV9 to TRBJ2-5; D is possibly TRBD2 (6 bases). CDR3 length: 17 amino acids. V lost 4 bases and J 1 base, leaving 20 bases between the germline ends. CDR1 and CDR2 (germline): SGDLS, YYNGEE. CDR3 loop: CASSPSGTAWAQETQYF. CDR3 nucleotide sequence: TGTGCCAGCAGCCCCTCGGGGACTGCTTGGGCCCAAGAGACCCAGTACTTC.

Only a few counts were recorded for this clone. In DNA form, the CDR3 reads TGTGCCGCGGGTCCGATGAACACCGGGGAGCTGTTTTTT. Translated: CAAGPMNTGELFF. V usage is TRBV6-5 and J usage is TRBJ2-2; D may be TRBD2 (5 bases). V lost 11 bases, J lost 1 base, and 11 bases lay in between. This CDR3 spans 13 amino acids. Germline CDR1 reads MNHEY; CDR2 reads SVGAGI.

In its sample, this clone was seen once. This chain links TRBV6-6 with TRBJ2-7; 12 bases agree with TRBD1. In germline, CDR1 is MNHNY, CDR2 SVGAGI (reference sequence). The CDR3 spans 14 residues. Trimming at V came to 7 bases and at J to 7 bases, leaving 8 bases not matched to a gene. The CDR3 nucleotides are TGTGCCAGCAACCCGGGACAGGGGGCCGGGGAGCAGTACTTC. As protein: CASNPGQGAGEQYF.

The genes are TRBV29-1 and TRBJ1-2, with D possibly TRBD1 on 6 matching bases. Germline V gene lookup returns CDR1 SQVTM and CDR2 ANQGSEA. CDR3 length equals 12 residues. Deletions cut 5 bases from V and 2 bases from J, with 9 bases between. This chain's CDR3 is CSVTGPNYGYTF. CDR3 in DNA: TGCAGCGTTACAGGGCCGAACTATGGCTACACCTTC. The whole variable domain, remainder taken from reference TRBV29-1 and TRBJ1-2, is SAVISQKPSRDICQRGTSLTIQCQVDSQVTMMFWYRQQPGQSLTLIATANQGSEATYESGFVIDKFPISRPNLTFSTLTVSNMSPEDSSIYLCSVTGPNYGYTFGSGTRLTVV.

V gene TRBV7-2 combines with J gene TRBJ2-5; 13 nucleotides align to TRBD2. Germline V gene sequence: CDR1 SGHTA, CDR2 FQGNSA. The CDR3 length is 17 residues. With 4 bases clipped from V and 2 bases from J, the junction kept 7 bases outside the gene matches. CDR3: CASSSGTSGTAQETQYF. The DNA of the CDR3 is TGTGCCAGCAGCTCAGGGACTAGCGGGACAGCGCAAGAGACCCAGTACTTC. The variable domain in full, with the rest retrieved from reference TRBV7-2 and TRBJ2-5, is GAGVSQSPSNKVTEKGKDVELRCDPISGHTALYWYRQSLGQGLEFLIYFQGNSAPDKSGLPSDRFSAERTGGSVSTLTIQRTQQEDSAVYLCASSSGTSGTAQETQYFGPGTRLLVL.

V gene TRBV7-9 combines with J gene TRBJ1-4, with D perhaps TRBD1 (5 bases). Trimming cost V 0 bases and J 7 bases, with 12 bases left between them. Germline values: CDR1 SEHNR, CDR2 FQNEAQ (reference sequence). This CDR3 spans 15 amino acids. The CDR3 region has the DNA TGTGCCAGCAGCTTAGCGGAAGGGGATGGTGAAAAACTGTTTTTT. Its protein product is CASSLAEGDGEKLFF.

CDR3 nucleotides: TGTGCCACCAGCAGAGATGACAGGAACTATGGCTACACCTTC. Translating it yields CATSRDDRNYGYTF. The chain is built from TRBV15 and TRBJ1-2; D is possibly TRBD1 (6 bases). Per germline, CDR1 LNHNV and CDR2 YYDKDF (reference sequence). The V and J ends lost 0 bases and 2 bases respectively, with 7 bases between them. The CDR3 has 14 amino acids.

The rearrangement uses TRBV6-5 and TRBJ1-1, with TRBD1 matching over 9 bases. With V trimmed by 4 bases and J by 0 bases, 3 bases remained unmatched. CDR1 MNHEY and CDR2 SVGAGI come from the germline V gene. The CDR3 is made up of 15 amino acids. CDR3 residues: CASSLDRGMNTEAFF. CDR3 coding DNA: TGTGCCAGCAGTTTGGACAGGGGAATGAACACTGAAGCTTTCTTT.

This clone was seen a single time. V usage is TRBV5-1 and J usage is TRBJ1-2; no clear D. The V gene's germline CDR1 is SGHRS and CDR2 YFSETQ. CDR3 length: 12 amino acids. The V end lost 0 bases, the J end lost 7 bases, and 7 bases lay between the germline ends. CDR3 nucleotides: TGCGCCAGCAGCTTGGGCAGGCGTGGCTACACCTTC. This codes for CASSLGRRGYTF.

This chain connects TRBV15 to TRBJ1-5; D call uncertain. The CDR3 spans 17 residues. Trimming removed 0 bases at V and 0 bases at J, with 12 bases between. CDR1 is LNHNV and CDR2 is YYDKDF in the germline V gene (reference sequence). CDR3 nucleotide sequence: TGTGCCACCAGCAGAGATTGGCGACTTTCTAGCAATCAGCCCCAGCATTTT. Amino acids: CATSRDWRLSSNQPQHF.

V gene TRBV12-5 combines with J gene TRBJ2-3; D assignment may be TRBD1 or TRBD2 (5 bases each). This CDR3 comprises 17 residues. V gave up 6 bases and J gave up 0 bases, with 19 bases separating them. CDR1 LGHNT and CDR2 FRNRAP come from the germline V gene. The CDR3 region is CASGADRDGTSTDTQYF. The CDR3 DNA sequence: TGTGCTAGTGGCGCCGACCGGGACGGAACTAGCACAGATACGCAGTATTTT.

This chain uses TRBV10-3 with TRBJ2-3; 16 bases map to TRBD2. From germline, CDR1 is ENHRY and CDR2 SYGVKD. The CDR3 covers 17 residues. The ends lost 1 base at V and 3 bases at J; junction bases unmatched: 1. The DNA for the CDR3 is TGTGCCATCAGTGAGTTGGGACTAGCGGGAGGGACAGATACGCAGTATTTT. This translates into CAISELGLAGGTDTQYF.

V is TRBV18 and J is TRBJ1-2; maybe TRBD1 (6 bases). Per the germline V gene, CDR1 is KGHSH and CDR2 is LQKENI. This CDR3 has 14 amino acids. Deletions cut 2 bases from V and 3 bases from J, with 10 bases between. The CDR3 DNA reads TGTGCCAGCTCACCAACAGGGAGGGACTATGGCTACACCTTC. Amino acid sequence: CASSPTGRDYGYTF.

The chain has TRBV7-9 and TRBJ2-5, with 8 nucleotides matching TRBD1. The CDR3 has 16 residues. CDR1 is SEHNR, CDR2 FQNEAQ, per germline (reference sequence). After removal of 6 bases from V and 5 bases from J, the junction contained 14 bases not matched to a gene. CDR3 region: CASSLGRGTGHETQYF. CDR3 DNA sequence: TGTGCCAGCAGTCTCGGGCGAGGGACAGGTCATGAGACCCAGTACTTC.

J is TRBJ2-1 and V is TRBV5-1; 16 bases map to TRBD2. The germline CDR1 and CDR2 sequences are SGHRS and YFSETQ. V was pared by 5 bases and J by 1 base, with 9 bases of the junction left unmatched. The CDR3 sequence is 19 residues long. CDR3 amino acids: CASSYQGLAGGPSYNEQFF. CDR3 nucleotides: TGCGCCAGCAGTTACCAGGGACTAGCGGGAGGGCCGTCCTACAATGAGCAGTTCTTC.

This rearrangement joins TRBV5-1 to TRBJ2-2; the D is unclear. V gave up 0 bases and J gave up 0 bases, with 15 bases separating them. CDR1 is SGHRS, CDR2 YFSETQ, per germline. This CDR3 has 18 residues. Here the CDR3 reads CASSLELGLYANTGELFF. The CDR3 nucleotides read TGCGCCAGCAGCTTGGAGCTCGGATTGTACGCGAACACCGGGGAGCTGTTTTTT. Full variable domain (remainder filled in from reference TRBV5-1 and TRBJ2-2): KAGVTQTPRYLIKTRGQQVTLSCSPISGHRSVSWYQQTPGQGLQFLFEYFSETQRNKGNFPGRFSGRQFSNSRSEMNVSTLELGDSALYLCASSLELGLYANTGELFFGEGSRLTVL.